This TCR beta chain was identified during a study of T cells in localized non-small cell lung cancer. Study-wide findings and caveats: It was uninvolved adjacent lung that showed the highest T cell clonality, exceeding tumor. Elevated blood T cell density was associated with longer overall survival. Turning up in adjacent lung were a median about 56 of the top 100 tumor clones.

Only in-frame clones appear in the TCRdb table, and some are missing; sequencing was by immunoSEQ multiplex PCR. Altogether approximately 83,000 clones are present, around 90% being singletons, with the ten largest covering roughly 4%. With respect to this clone: The antigen is undetermined.

V lost 7 bases to trimming and J lost 0 bases; unmatched junction nucleotides: 13. Germline-derived CDR1 and CDR2 are LNHDA and SQIVND (reference sequence). The CDR3 is 18 residues long. The receptor was isolated from a woman between 35 and 70 years old with stage II squamous cell lung carcinoma. This rearrangement joins TRBV19 to TRBJ2-4, with 9 bases fitting TRBD1. Specimen: PBMCs, collected before any cancer treatment. As DNA, the CDR3 is TGTGCCAGTAAAACTGGGGAGACAGGGGGACTAGCCAAAAACATTCAGTACTTC. The encoded protein is CASKTGETGGLAKNIQYF.